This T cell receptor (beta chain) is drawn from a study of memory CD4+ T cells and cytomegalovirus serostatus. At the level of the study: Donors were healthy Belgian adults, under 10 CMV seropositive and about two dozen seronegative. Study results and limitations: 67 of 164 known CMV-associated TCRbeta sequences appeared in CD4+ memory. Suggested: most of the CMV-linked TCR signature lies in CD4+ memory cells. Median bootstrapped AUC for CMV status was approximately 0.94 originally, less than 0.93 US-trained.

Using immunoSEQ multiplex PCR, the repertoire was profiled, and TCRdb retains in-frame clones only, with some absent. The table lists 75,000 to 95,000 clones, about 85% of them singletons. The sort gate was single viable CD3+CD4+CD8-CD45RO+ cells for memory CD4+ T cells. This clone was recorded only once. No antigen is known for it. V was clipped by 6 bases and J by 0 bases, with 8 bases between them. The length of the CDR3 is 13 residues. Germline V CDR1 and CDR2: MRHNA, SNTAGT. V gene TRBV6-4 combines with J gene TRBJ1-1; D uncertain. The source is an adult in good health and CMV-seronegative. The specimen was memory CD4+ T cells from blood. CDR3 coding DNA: TGTGCCAGCAGACAGACGATGAACACTGAAGCTTTCTTT. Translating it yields CASRQTMNTEAFF.